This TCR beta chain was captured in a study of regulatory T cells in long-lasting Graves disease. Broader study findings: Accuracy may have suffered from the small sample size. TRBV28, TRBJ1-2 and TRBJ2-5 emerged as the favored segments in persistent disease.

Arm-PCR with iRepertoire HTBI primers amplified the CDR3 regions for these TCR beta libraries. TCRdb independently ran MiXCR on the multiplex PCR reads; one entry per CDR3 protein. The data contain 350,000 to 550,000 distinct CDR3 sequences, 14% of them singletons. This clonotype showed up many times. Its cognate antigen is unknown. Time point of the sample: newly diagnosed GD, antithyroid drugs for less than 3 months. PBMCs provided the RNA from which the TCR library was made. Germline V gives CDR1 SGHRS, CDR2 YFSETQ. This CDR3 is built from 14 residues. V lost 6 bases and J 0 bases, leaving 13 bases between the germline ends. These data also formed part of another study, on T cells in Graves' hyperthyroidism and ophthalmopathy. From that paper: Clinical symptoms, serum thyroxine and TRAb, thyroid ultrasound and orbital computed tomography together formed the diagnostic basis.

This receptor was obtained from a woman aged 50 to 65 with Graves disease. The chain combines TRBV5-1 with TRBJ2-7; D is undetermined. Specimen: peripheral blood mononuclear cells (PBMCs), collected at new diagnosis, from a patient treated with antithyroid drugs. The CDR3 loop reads CASTPVGNSYEQYF. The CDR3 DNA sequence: TGCGCCAGCACCCCAGTAGGCAACTCCTACGAGCAGTACTTC.